The entry that follows covers one T cell receptor (beta chain) sequence. Trimming stripped 6 bases from V and 4 bases from J, with 15 bases between. CDR1 and CDR2 (germline): SNHLY, FYNNEI. The CDR3 spans 15 residues. As handled by the study authors: Cell counts per sample came from amplifying reference gene primers. Generated by immunoSEQ multiplex PCR, the TCRdb table keeps only in-frame clones and is missing some. The V and J calls and clone size were taken over from that table, and D and trimming were inferred from the DNA. The table records 140,000 to 150,000 clones, 80% to 90% of them present only once. This specimen belongs to a study of blood T cell repertoires in COVID-19. At the level of the study: Both acute and convalescent COVID-19 samples were obtained from the United States, Italy and Spain. Sources were T cells, B-cell-depleted T cells, or PBMCs; the material itself was cDNA or gDNA.

The chain has TRBV2 and TRBJ2-2; D possibly corresponds to TRBD1 (6 bases). Sequencing used peripheral blood. This receptor was obtained from a woman aged 45-65 years with acute or convalescent COVID-19. The CDR3 DNA reads TGTGCCAGCAGCCTGGACAGTCGGGGCACCGGGGAGCTGTTTTTT. Its protein is CASSLDSRGTGELFF.